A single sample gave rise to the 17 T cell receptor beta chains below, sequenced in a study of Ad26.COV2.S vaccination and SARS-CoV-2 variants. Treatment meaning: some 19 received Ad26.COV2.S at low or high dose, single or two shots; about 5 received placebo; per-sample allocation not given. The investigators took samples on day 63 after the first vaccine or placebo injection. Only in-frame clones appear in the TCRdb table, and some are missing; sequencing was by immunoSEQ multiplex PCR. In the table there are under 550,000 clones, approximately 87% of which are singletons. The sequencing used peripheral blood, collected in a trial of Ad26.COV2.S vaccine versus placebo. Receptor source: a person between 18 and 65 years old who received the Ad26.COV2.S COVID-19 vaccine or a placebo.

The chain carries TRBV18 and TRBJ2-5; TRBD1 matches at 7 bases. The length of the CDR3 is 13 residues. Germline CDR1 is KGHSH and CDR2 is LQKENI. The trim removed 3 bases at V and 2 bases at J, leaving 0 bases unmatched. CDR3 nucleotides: TGTGCCAGCTCACCGACAGGGCAAGAGACCCAGTACTTC. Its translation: CASSPTGQETQYF.

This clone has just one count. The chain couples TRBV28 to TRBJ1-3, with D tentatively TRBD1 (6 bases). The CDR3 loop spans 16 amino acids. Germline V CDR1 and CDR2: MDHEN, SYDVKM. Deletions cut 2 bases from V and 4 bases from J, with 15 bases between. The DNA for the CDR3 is TGTGCCAGCAGTTTAGATACAGGGCCATCGGGAAACACCATATATTTT. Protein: CASSLDTGPSGNTIYF.

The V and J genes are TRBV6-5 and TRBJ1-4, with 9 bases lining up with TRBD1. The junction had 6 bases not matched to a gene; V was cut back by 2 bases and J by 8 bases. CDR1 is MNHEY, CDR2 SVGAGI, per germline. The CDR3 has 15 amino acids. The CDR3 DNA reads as TGTGCCAGCAGTTACGGGACAGGGTGGAGGGAAAAACTGTTTTTT. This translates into CASSYGTGWREKLFF.

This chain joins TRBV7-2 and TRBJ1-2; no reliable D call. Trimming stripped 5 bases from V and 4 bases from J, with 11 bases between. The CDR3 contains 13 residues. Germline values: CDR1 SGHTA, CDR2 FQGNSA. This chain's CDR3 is CASSPRAGYGYTF. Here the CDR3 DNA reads TGTGCCAGCAGCCCAAGGGCAGGCTATGGCTACACCTTC.

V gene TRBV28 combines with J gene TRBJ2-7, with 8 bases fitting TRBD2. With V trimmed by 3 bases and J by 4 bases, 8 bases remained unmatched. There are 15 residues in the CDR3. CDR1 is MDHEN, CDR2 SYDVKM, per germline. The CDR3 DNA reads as TGTGCCAGCAGTTTTCTCCGGGAGGGGAGGTACGAGCAGTACTTC. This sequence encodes CASSFLREGRYEQYF.

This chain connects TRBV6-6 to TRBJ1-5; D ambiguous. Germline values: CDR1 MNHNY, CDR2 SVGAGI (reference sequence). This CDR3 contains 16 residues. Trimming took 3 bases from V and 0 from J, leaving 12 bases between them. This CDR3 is CASSYDPLYSNQPQHF. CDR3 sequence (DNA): TGTGCCAGCAGTTATGATCCGCTCTATAGCAATCAGCCCCAGCATTTT.

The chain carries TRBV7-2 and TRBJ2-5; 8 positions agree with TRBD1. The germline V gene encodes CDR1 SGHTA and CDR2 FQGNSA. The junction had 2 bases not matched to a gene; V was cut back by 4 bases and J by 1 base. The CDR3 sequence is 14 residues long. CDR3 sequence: CASSSDRAQETQYF. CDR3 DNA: TGTGCCAGCAGCTCGGACAGGGCCCAAGAGACCCAGTACTTC.

CDR3 residues: CASSLDRNLFGTF. CDR3 in DNA: TGCGCCAGCAGCTTAGACAGGAACCTATTCGGCACCTTC. The chain has TRBV5-1 and TRBJ1-2; tentatively, D is TRBD1 (6 bases). Between the trimmed V and J ends, which lost 2 bases and 13 bases, there was a span of 18 bases. Germline V gene sequence: CDR1 SGHRS, CDR2 YFSETQ. This CDR3 has 13 amino acids. Full variable domain (rest looked up from reference TRBV5-1 and TRBJ1-2): KAGVTQTPRYLIKTRGQQVTLSCSPISGHRSVSWYQQTPGQGLQFLFEYFSETQRNKGNFPGRFSGRQFSNSRSEMNVSTLELGDSALYLCASSLDRNLFGTFGSGTRLTVV.

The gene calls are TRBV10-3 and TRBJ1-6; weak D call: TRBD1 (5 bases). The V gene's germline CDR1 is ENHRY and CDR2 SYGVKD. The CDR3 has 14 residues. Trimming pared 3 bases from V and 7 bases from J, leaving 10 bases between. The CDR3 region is CAISDRVENSPLHF. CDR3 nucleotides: TGTGCCATCAGTGACAGGGTAGAAAATTCACCCCTCCACTTT.

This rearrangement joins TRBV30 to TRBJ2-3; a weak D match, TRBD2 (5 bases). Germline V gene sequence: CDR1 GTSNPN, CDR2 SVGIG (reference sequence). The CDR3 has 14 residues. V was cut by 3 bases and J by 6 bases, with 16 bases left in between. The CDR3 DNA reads TGTGCCTGGAGCCCCCTTTCCCGCGGGGATACGCAGTATTTT. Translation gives CAWSPLSRGDTQYF.

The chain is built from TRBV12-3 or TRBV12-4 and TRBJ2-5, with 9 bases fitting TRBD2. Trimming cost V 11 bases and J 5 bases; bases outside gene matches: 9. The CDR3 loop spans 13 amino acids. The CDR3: CASGGGAGETQYF. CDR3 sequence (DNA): TGTGCCTCGGGCGGGGGGGCAGGGGAGACCCAGTACTTC.

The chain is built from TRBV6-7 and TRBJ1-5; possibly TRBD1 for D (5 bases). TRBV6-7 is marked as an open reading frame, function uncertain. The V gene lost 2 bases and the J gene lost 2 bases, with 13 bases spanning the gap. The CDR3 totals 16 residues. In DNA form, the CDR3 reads TGTGCCAGCAGTTACCGAGTTGAGACAGGCAATCAGCCCCAGCATTTT. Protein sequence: CASSYRVETGNQPQHF.

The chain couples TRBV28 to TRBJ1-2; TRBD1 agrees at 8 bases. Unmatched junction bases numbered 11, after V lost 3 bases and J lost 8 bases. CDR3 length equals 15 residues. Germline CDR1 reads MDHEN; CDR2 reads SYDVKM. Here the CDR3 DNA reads TGTGCCAGCAGTTTGTATCCCGGGACAGGTTCCGGCTACACCTTC. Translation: CASSLYPGTGSGYTF.

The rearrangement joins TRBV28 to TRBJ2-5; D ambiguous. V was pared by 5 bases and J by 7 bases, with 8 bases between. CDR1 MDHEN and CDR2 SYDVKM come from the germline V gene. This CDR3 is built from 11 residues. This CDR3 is CASSVPGTQYF. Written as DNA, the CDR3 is TGTGCCAGCAGTGTACCCGGGACCCAGTACTTC.

DNA of the CDR3: TGTGCCAGCAGTTTATGGGGTGGTTCAGATACGCAGTATTTT. Protein product: CASSLWGGSDTQYF. This rearrangement joins TRBV28 to TRBJ2-3; D not certain. Germline CDR1 reads MDHEN; CDR2 reads SYDVKM. The CDR3 sequence is 14 residues long. Deletions cut 0 bases from V and 4 bases from J, with 8 bases between.

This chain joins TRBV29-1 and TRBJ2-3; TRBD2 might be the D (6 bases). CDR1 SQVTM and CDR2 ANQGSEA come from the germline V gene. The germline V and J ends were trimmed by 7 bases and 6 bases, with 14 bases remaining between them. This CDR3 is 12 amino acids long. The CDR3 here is CSGGTGRDTQYF. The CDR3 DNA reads TGCAGCGGAGGTACGGGGAGGGATACGCAGTATTTT.

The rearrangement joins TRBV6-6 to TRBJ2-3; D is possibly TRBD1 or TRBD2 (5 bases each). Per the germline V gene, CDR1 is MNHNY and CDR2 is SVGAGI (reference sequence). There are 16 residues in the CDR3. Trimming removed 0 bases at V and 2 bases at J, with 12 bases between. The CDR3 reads CASSYSTGAATDTQYF. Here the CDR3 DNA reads TGTGCCAGCAGTTACTCAACCGGGGCCGCCACAGATACGCAGTATTTT.